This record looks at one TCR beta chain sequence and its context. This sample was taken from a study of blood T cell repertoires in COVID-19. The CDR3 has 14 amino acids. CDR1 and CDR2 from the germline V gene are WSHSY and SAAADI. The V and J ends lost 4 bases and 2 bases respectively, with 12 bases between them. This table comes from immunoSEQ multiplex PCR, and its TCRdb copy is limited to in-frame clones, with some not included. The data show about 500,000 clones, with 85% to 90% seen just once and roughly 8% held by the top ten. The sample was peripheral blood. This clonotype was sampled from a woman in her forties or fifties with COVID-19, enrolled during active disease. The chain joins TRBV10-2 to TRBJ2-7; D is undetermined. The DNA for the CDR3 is TGCGCCAGCAGTGTTATACAGCTACCCTACGAGCAGTACTTC. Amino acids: CASSVIQLPYEQYF.